The 27 T cell receptor beta chains given below trace back to one sample, sequenced in a study of cytomegalovirus exposure and HLA in healthy donors. In the PCR, 60 Vbeta and 13 Jbeta primers were used. TCRdb's table, derived via immunoSEQ multiplex PCR, lists solely in-frame clones and lacks some. The sample includes fewer than 110,000 clones, more than 80% of them seen just once. Sequencing was done on a sample of PBMCs. The receptors here all came from a man aged 25-45 years in good health and CMV-seronegative.

The chain couples TRBV12-5 to TRBJ2-2; the D is unclear. The CDR3 totals 15 residues. Trimming cost V 1 base and J 5 bases, with 11 bases left between them. Looked up from germline, CDR1 is LGHNT and CDR2 is FRNRAP. In DNA form, the CDR3 reads TGTGCTAGTGGTTTGGATCCCGAGTTGACCGGGGAGCTGTTTTTT. It is translated as CASGLDPELTGELFF.

This chain joins TRBV10-3 and TRBJ1-2; D is undetermined. V was clipped by 3 bases and J by 2 bases, with 7 bases between them. Germline V CDR1 and CDR2: ENHRY, SYGVKD. The CDR3 contains 13 residues. CDR3 residues: CAISDRGNYGYTF. Here the CDR3 DNA reads TGTGCCATCAGTGACCGTGGCAACTATGGCTACACCTTC.

This clone has just one count. This sequence joins TRBV19 and TRBJ2-7; D is possibly TRBD1 (6 bases). The ends were cut back, 2 bases at V and 0 bases at J, with 11 bases in the middle. Germline V gives CDR1 LNHDA, CDR2 SQIVND (reference sequence). CDR3 length: 15 residues. CDR3 sequence reads: CASSIKLDSSYEQYF. The DNA for the CDR3 is TGTGCCAGTAGTATAAAATTGGACAGCTCCTACGAGCAGTACTTC.

This clone is a singleton in its sample. V and J are TRBV28 and TRBJ2-7, with TRBD2 matching 10 bases. The CDR3 extends over 17 amino acids. Per the germline V gene, CDR1 is MDHEN and CDR2 is SYDVKM. After removal of 9 bases from V and 2 bases from J, the junction contained 16 bases not matched to a gene. The CDR3 protein is CASSLSRGAGGPYEQYF. CDR3 nucleotides: TGTGCCAGTTCCTTATCTCGGGGAGCGGGAGGGCCCTACGAGCAGTACTTC.

The gene calls are TRBV5-1 and TRBJ2-1, with 9 nucleotides matching TRBD2. The CDR3 is 15 amino acids. V gave up 0 bases and J gave up 4 bases; unmatched junction bases: 2. Germline CDR1 is SGHRS and CDR2 is YFSETQ. The DNA for the CDR3 is TGCGCCAGCAGCTTGGGCGGGGGGGAATACAATGAGCAGTTCTTC. Translating gives CASSLGGGEYNEQFF.

J is TRBJ1-1 and V is TRBV7-2; 7 bases line up with TRBD1. The CDR3 is made up of 14 amino acids. The junction had 3 bases not matched to a gene; V was cut back by 5 bases and J by 0 bases. Germline V lookup: CDR1 SGHTA, CDR2 FQGNSA. CDR3: CASSVTGMNTEAFF. Here the CDR3 DNA reads TGTGCCAGCAGCGTGACAGGGATGAACACTGAAGCTTTCTTT.

The chain has TRBV28 and TRBJ1-4; 8 bases align to TRBD1. CDR3 size: 14 residues. With V trimmed by 6 bases and J by 10 bases, 10 bases remained unmatched. Germline loops: CDR1 MDHEN, CDR2 SYDVKM. CDR3 amino acids: CASSLGQGAGKLFF. The DNA for the CDR3 is TGTGCCAGCAGCCTCGGGCAGGGGGCCGGAAAACTGTTTTTT.

The chain's CDR3 is CAISEFGTGTVNYGYTF. For the CDR3, the DNA is TGTGCCATCAGTGAGTTTGGGACAGGGACTGTTAACTATGGCTACACCTTC. The chain joins TRBV10-3 to TRBJ1-2; 9 bases are shared with TRBD1. Losses at the gene ends were 1 base for V and 1 base for J; bases not matched to a gene: 7. This CDR3 spans 17 amino acids. The V gene's germline CDR1 is ENHRY and CDR2 SYGVKD.

This clone was detected only once. The chain employs TRBV4-2 and TRBJ2-7, with TRBD2 identical over 8 bases. This CDR3 is 15 amino acids long. CDR1 and CDR2 from the germline V gene are LGHNA and YNFKEQ. With 3 bases clipped from V and 6 bases from J, the junction kept 10 bases outside the gene matches. CDR3 residues: CASSHSSRTSREQYF. Written as DNA, the CDR3 is TGTGCCAGCAGCCACTCTTCCAGGACTAGCCGCGAGCAGTACTTC.

The gene calls are TRBV30 and TRBJ2-2, with D perhaps TRBD1 (6 bases). The CDR3 is 14 amino acids. The V gene lost 2 bases and the J gene lost 9 bases, with 16 bases spanning the gap. Germline V gene sequence: CDR1 GTSNPN, CDR2 SVGIG (reference sequence). CDR3 sequence: CAWSMGTQPRELFF. CDR3 nucleotides: TGTGCCTGGAGTATGGGGACACAGCCCCGGGAGCTGTTTTTT.

The V and J genes are TRBV10-3 and TRBJ2-7, with TRBD1 identical over 7 bases. J lost 3 bases, V lost 6 bases, and 2 bases had no gene match. This CDR3 is built from 12 residues. Germline CDR1 reads ENHRY; CDR2 reads SYGVKD. The CDR3 spells CAISRDSYEQYF. CDR3 nucleotides: TGTGCCATCAGCCGGGACAGCTACGAGCAGTACTTC.

CDR3 amino acids: CSVAWGGETQYF. The CDR3 DNA reads TGCAGCGTTGCGTGGGGGGGAGAGACCCAGTACTTC. V is TRBV29-1 and J is TRBJ2-5; 7 bases match TRBD2. The J segment lost 4 bases and the V segment lost 4 bases, leaving 3 bases of the junction unmatched. There are 12 residues in the CDR3. Germline lookup yields CDR1 SQVTM and CDR2 ANQGSEA.

V gene TRBV28 combines with J gene TRBJ1-4; 10 nucleotides align to TRBD1. The CDR3 has 14 amino acids. Losses at the gene ends were 3 bases for V and 8 bases for J; bases not matched to a gene: 3. The germline V gene has CDR1 MDHEN and CDR2 SYDVKM. The CDR3 reads CASSLGDRGEKLFF. In DNA, the CDR3 is TGTGCCAGCAGTTTGGGGGACAGGGGAGAAAAACTGTTTTTT.

By share, this clone ranks as medium-sized. This chain joins TRBV19 and TRBJ2-5; TRBD2 agrees at 7 bases. CDR3 length equals 14 residues. The ends lost 5 bases at V and 3 bases at J; junction bases unmatched: 6. The germline CDR1 and CDR2 sequences are LNHDA and SQIVND (reference sequence). The CDR3 DNA follows: TGTGCCAGTAGTCCCCGTGGGGGGGAAGAGACCCAGTACTTC. Translated, it gives CASSPRGGEETQYF.

This chain uses TRBV7-9 with TRBJ2-3; D perhaps matches TRBD2 (6 bases). Trimming pared 5 bases from V and 2 bases from J, leaving 14 bases between. This CDR3 spans 15 amino acids. Looked up from germline, CDR1 is SEHNR and CDR2 is FQNEAQ (reference sequence). CDR3 DNA sequence: TGTGCCAGCAGCCCGGCGGGACGGCTCACAGATACGCAGTATTTT. Protein sequence: CASSPAGRLTDTQYF.

The gene calls are TRBV28 and TRBJ2-7, with 7 positions matching TRBD2. V trimming: 6 bases; J trimming: 2 bases; junction bases outside the gene matches: 10. Germline V gene data show CDR1 as MDHEN and CDR2 as SYDVKM. The length of the CDR3 is 15 residues. In DNA form, the CDR3 reads TGTGCCAGCAGCTCCCCGGGACTATCCCCCTACGAGCAGTACTTC. It translates to CASSSPGLSPYEQYF.

The chain recombines TRBV30 with TRBJ2-7; D remains ambiguous. The V gene lost 2 bases and the J gene lost 2 bases, with 10 bases spanning the gap. Per the germline V gene, CDR1 is GTSNPN and CDR2 is SVGIG (reference sequence). The CDR3 is 13 residues long. The CDR3 sequence: CAWSNNRPYEQYF. The CDR3 DNA sequence: TGTGCCTGGAGTAATAACAGACCCTACGAGCAGTACTTC.

The chain carries TRBV28 and TRBJ1-5, with D possibly TRBD1 on 6 matching bases. Trimming took 3 bases from V and 7 from J, leaving 13 bases between them. Germline CDR1 MDHEN, CDR2 SYDVKM. This CDR3 is 14 amino acids long. In nucleotides, the CDR3 is TGTGCCAGCAGTTTTGATACAGGGCTACAGCCCCAGCATTTT. Its protein product is CASSFDTGLQPQHF.

CDR3 sequence: CASSLGAGVQETQYF. The CDR3 DNA is TGTGCCAGCAGCTTGGGAGCGGGAGTCCAAGAGACCCAGTACTTC. This chain links TRBV7-2 with TRBJ2-5; 8 nucleotides line up with TRBD2. The junction had 4 bases not matched to a gene; V was cut back by 3 bases and J by 1 base. CDR1 and CDR2 from the germline V gene are SGHTA and FQGNSA. The CDR3 spans 15 residues.

This chain uses TRBV27 with TRBJ2-2; 7 bases map to TRBD2. J lost 1 base, V lost 8 bases, and 4 bases had no gene match. CDR3 length: 14 amino acids. In germline, CDR1 is MNHEY, CDR2 SMNVEV (reference sequence). The CDR3 sequence is CASGERENTGELFF. The CDR3 DNA reads as TGTGCCAGCGGGGAGCGGGAGAACACCGGGGAGCTGTTTTTT.

This sequence joins TRBV27 and TRBJ1-6; no clear D. The CDR3 contains 16 residues. Trimming took off 6 bases at V and 2 bases at J, with 14 bases between the two ends. Germline loops: CDR1 MNHEY, CDR2 SMNVEV (reference sequence). For the CDR3, the DNA is TGTGCCAGCAGGACCTCACGCGGAACCTATAATTCACCCCTCCACTTT. It codes for CASRTSRGTYNSPLHF.

This clone was detected a few times. The rearrangement uses TRBV4-3 and TRBJ2-3; D remains ambiguous. The CDR3 is 12 amino acids. The germline V gene encodes CDR1 LGHNA and CDR2 YSLEER. V was pared by 1 base and J by 4 bases, with 3 bases between. The CDR3 region is CASSQASDTQYF. CDR3 coding DNA: TGCGCCAGCAGCCAAGCGTCAGATACGCAGTATTTT.

The chain employs TRBV7-9 and TRBJ2-7; 8 nucleotides match TRBD1. There are 15 residues in the CDR3. Germline-derived CDR1 and CDR2 are SEHNR and FQNEAQ (reference sequence). V dropped 5 bases and J dropped 5; count of bases not matched to a gene: 11. CDR3 in DNA: TGTGCCAGCAGCAAGGATAGAAGACAGGGGCACGAGCAGTACTTC. Its translation is CASSKDRRQGHEQYF.

There are a few counts of this clone. The genes are TRBV6-6 and TRBJ1-2; 7 bases match TRBD1. The ends lost 10 bases at V and 7 bases at J; junction bases unmatched: 9. This CDR3 comprises 12 residues. CDR1 MNHNY and CDR2 SVGAGI come from the germline V gene (reference sequence). The CDR3 DNA follows: TGTGCCACCCTCGACAGGGTACCTGGCTACACCTTC. Translated: CATLDRVPGYTF.

The J gene is TRBJ2-7, the V gene TRBV27, with TRBD1 matching over 9 bases. Unmatched junction bases numbered 5, after V lost 3 bases and J lost 5 bases. The CDR3 is 14 amino acids. Germline V gene lookup returns CDR1 MNHEY and CDR2 SMNVEV (reference sequence). CDR3 coding DNA: TGTGCCAGCAGTTTGACAGGGGGAGTCAACGAGCAGTACTTC. Translation gives CASSLTGGVNEQYF.

The chain combines TRBV5-1 with TRBJ2-2, with D perhaps matching TRBD1 (5 bases). Trimming shortened V by 2 bases and J by 2 bases, and 10 bases separated the two germline ends. Looked up from germline, CDR1 is SGHRS and CDR2 is YFSETQ. This CDR3 has 15 amino acids. This CDR3 is CASSFGQGNTGELFF. The CDR3 DNA is TGCGCCAGCAGCTTTGGGCAGGGAAACACCGGGGAGCTGTTTTTT.

Comments on this clone: The junction departs from germline at one end; a sequencing error may be responsible. The chain employs TRBV13 and TRBJ1-1; D is ambiguous. Germline-derived CDR1 and CDR2 are PRHDT and FYEKMQ (reference sequence). CDR3 size: 11 residues. The CDR3 DNA reads as TGTGCCAGCAGCCGTAACAGTGAAGCTTTCTTT. It translates to CASSRNSEAFF.